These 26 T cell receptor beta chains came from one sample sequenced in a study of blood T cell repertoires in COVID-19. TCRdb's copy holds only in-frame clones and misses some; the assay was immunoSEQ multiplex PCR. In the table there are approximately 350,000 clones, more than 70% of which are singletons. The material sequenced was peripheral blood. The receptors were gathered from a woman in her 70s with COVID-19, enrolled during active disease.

Here the CDR3 DNA reads TGTGCCAGCAGTGAATGGCAGGGGACTGGAAACACCATATATTTT. It encodes CASSEWQGTGNTIYF. This sequence joins TRBV2 and TRBJ1-3; a possible D gene is TRBD1 (6 bases). Trimming pared 2 bases from V and 2 bases from J, leaving 10 bases between. Germline V CDR1 and CDR2: SNHLY, FYNNEI. This CDR3 region has 15 residues.

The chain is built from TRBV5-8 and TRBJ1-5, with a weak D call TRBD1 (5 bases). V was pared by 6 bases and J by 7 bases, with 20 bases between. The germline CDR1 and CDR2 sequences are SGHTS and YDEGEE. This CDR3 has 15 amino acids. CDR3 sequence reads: CASNNGGGPRQPQHF. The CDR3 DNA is TGTGCCAGCAACAACGGGGGAGGGCCCCGGCAGCCCCAGCATTTT. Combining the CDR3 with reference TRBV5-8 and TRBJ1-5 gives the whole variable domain EAGVTQSPTHLIKTRGQQATLRCSPISGHTSVYWYQQALGLGLQFLLWYDEGEERNRGNFPPRFSGRQFPNYSSELNVNALELEDSALYLCASNNGGGPRQPQHFGDGTRLSIL.

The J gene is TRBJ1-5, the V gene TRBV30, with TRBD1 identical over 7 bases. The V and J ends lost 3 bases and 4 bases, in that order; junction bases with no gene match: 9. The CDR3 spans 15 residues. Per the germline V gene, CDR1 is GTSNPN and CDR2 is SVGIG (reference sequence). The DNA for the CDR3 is TGTGCCTGGAGCCCAGGGACAGTCGCTAATCAGCCCCAGCATTTT. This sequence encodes CAWSPGTVANQPQHF.

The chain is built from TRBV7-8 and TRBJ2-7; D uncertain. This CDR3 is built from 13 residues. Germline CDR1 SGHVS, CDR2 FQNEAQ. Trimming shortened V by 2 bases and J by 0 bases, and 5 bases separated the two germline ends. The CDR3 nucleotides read TGTGCCAGCAGCTTACGACTCTCCTACGAGCAGTACTTC. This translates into CASSLRLSYEQYF.

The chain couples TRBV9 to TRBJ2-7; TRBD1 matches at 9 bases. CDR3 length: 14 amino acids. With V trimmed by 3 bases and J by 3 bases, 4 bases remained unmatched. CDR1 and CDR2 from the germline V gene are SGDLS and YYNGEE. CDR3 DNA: TGTGCCAGCAGCGAAAGACAGGGGGGCTACGAGCAGTACTTC. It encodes CASSERQGGYEQYF. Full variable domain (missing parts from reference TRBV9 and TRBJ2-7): DSGVTQTPKHLITATGQRVTLRCSPRSGDLSVYWYQQSLDQGLQFLIQYYNGEERAKGNILERFSAQQFPDLHSELNLSSLELGDSALYFCASSERQGGYEQYFGPGTRLTVT.

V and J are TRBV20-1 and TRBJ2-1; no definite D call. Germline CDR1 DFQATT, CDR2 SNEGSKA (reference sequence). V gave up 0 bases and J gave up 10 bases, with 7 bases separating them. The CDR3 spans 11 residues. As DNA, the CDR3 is TGCAGTGCTAGAGAATGGCGGGAGCAGTTCTTC. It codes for CSAREWREQFF.

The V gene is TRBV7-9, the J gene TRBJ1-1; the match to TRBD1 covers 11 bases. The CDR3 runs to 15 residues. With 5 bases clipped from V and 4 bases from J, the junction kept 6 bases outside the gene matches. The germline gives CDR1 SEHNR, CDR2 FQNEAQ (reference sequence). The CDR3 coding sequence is TGTGCCAGCAGCCCCCGGACAGGGGGCGTCACTGAAGCTTTCTTT. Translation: CASSPRTGGVTEAFF.

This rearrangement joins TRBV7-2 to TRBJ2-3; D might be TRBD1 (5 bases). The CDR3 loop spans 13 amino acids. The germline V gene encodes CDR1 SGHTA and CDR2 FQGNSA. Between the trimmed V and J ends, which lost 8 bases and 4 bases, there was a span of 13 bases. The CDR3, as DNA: TGTGCCAGCGGTTCCCTCAGGGCAGATACGCAGTATTTT. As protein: CASGSLRADTQYF. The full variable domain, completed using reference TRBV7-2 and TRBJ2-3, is GAGVSQSPSNKVTEKGKDVELRCDPISGHTALYWYRQSLGQGLEFLIYFQGNSAPDKSGLPSDRFSAERTGGSVSTLTIQRTQQEDSAVYLCASGSLRADTQYFGPGTRLTVL.

The DNA for the CDR3 is TGTGCCAGCAGCCTTGGACAGGGAGTGATCTACGAGCAGTACTTC. Translated, it gives CASSLGQGVIYEQYF. This chain joins TRBV7-2 and TRBJ2-7, with 8 bases aligning to TRBD1. The CDR3 is 15 amino acids. Germline V CDR1 and CDR2: SGHTA, FQGNSA. The J segment lost 3 bases and the V segment lost 5 bases, leaving 9 bases of the junction unmatched.

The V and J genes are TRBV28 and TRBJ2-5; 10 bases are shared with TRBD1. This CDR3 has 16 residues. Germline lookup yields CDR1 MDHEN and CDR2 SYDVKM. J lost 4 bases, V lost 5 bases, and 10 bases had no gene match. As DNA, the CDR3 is TGTGCCAGCAGTCTAGCCGGGACAGGGGATGGAGAGACCCAGTACTTC. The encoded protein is CASSLAGTGDGETQYF.

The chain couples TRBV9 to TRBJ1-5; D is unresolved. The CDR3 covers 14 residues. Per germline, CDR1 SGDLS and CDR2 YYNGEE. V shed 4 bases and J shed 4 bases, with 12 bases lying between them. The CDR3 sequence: CASSSQDINQPQHF. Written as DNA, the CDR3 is TGTGCCAGCAGCTCTCAAGACATAAATCAGCCCCAGCATTTT. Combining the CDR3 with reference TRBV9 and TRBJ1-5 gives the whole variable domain DSGVTQTPKHLITATGQRVTLRCSPRSGDLSVYWYQQSLDQGLQFLIQYYNGEERAKGNILERFSAQQFPDLHSELNLSSLELGDSALYFCASSSQDINQPQHFGDGTRLSIL.

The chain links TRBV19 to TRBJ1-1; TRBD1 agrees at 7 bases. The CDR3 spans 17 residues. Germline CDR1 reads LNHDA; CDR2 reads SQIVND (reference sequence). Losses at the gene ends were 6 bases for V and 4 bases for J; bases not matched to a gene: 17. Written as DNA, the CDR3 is TGTGCCAGTAGAGGCGTGGGTGACAGGGACGGTCGCACTGAAGCTTTCTTT. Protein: CASRGVGDRDGRTEAFF.

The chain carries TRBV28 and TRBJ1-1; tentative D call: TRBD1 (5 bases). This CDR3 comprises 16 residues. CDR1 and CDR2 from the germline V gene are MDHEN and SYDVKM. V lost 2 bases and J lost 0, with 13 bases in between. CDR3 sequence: CASSLVGGGLNTEAFF. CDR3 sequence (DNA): TGTGCCAGCAGTTTAGTGGGCGGGGGATTGAACACTGAAGCTTTCTTT.

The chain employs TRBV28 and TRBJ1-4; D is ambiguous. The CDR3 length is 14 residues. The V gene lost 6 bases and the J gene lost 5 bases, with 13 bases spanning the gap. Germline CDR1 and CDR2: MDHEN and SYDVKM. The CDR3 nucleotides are TGTGCCAGCAGCCAAGAAAGTACAAATGAAAAACTGTTTTTT. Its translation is CASSQESTNEKLFF.

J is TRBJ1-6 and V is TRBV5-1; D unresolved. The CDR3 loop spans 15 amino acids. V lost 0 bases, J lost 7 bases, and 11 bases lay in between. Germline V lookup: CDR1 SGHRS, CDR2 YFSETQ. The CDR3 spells CASSLAEAPNSPLHF. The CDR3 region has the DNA TGCGCCAGCAGCTTGGCCGAGGCACCGAATTCACCCCTCCACTTT.

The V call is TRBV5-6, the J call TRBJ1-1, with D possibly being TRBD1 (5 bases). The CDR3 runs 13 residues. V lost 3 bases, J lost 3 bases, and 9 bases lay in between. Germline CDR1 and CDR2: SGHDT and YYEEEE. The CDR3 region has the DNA TGTGCCAGCAGCTATCAGGGTTACACTGAAGCTTTCTTT. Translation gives CASSYQGYTEAFF.

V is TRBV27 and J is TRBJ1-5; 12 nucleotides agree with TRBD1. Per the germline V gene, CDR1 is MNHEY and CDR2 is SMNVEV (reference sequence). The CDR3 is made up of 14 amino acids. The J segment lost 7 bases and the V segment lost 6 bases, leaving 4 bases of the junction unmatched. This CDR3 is CASRPGTGGQPQHF. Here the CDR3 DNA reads TGTGCCAGCAGACCCGGGACAGGGGGCCAGCCCCAGCATTTT.

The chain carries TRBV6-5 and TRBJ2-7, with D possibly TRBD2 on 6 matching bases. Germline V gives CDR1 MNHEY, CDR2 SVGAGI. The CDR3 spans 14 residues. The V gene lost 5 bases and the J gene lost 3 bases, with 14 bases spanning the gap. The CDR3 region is CASSHPGLYYEQYF. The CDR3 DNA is TGTGCCAGCAGTCATCCGGGACTCTACTACGAGCAGTACTTC.

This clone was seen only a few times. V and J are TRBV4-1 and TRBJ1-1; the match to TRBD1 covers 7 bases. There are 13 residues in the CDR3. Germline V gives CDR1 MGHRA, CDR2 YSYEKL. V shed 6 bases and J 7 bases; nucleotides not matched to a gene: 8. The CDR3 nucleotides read TGCGCCAGCAGTAGGGGGCTGGGGATTGAAGCTTTCTTT. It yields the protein CASSRGLGIEAFF.

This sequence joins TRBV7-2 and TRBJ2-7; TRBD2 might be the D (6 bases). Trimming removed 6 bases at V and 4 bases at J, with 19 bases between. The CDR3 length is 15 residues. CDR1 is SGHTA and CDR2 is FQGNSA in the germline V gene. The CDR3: CASSNGRGQQYEQYF. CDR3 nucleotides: TGTGCCAGCAGTAACGGGCGGGGCCAGCAATACGAGCAGTACTTC.

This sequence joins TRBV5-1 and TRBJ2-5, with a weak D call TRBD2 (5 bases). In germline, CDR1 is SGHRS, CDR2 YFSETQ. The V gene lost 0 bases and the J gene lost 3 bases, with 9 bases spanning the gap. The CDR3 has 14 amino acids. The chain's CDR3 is CASSLEAGKETQYF. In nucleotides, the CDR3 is TGCGCCAGCAGCTTGGAGGCCGGGAAAGAGACCCAGTACTTC.

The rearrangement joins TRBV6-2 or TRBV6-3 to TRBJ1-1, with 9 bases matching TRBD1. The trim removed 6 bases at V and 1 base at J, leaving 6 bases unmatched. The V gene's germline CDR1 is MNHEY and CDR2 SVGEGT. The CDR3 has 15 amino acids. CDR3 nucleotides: TGTGCCAGCAGCAGGGACAGGGTAAAGAACACTGAAGCTTTCTTT. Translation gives CASSRDRVKNTEAFF.

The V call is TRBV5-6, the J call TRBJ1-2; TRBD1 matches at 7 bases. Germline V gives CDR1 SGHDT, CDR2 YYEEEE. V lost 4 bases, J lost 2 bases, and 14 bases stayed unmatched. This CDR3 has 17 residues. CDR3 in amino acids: CASSAKPLDRKNYGYTF. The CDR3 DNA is TGTGCCAGCAGCGCGAAACCTTTGGACAGGAAAAACTATGGCTACACCTTC. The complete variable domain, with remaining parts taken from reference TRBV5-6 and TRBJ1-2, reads DAGVTQSPTHLIKTRGQQVTLRCSPKSGHDTVSWYQQALGQGPQFIFQYYEEEERQRGNFPDRFSGHQFPNYSSELNVNALLLGDSALYLCASSAKPLDRKNYGYTFGSGTRLTVV.

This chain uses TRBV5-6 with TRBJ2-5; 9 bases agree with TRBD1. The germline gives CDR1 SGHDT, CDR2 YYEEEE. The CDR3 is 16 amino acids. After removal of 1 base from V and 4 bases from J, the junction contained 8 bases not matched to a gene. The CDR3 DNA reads TGTGCCAGCAGCTTGCGAGGGGACAGGGTGGGAGAGACCCAGTACTTC. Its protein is CASSLRGDRVGETQYF.

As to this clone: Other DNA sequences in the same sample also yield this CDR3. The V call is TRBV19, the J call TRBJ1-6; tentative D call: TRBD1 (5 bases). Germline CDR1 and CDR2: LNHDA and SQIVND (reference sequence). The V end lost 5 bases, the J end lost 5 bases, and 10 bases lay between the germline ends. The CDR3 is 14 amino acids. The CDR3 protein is CASSPPTDNSPLHF. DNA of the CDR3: TGTGCCAGTAGTCCCCCGACAGATAATTCACCCCTCCACTTT.

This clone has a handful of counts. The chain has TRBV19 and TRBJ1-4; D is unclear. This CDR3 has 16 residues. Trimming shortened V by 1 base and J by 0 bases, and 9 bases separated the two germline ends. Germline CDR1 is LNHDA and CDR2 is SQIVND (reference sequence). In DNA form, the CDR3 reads TGTGCCAGTAGTATAGTAGCGGGTTCAACTAATGAAAAACTGTTTTTT. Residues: CASSIVAGSTNEKLFF.